These 2 T cell receptor beta chains came from one sample sequenced in a study of metastatic and nonmetastatic thyroid tumors. MiXCR reprocessed the PCR reads for TCRdb. This sample yields about 15,000 clones, of which about 35% are seen a single time; around 10% belongs to the top ten. Each patient went into thyroid surgery without having received any treatment. Material: tumor tissue. These receptors were taken from a male donor with papillary thyroid cancer or a benign thyroid nodule (not recorded which). Some clones in this sample may be carry-over from other donors' samples.

This clone was recorded a few times. V is TRBV19 and J is TRBJ2-1; no reliable D call. The germline V gene has CDR1 LNHDA and CDR2 SQIVND (reference sequence). The V end lost 4 bases, the J end lost 0 bases, and 4 bases lay between the germline ends. The CDR3 has 13 residues. DNA for the CDR3: TGTGCCAGTAGTAAAAGCTCCTACAATGAGCAGTTCTTC. This sequence encodes CASSKSSYNEQFF.

The chain is built from TRBV11-2 and TRBJ2-7, with a possible D match to TRBD2 (6 bases). Germline-derived CDR1 and CDR2 are SGHAT and FQNNGV. V was clipped by 7 bases and J by 6 bases, with 25 bases between them. The length of the CDR3 is 16 residues. The CDR3 is CASIYRRTIIGGEQYF. CDR3 in DNA: TGTGCCAGCATCTACCGCAGGACTATCATTGGTGGCGAGCAGTACTTC. Full variable domain (outside the CDR3, taken from reference TRBV11-2 and TRBJ2-7): EAGVAQSPRYKIIEKRQSVAFWCNPISGHATLYWYQQILGQGPKLLIQFQNNGVVDDSQLPKDRFSAERLKGVDSTLKIQPAKLEDSAVYLCASIYRRTIIGGEQYFGPGTRLTVT.